This T cell receptor (beta chain) derives from a study of T cells in Graves' hyperthyroidism and ophthalmopathy. Study conclusions and caveats: Among clonotypes expanded in thyroid above 0.001, most were also found in blood.

Amplification of TCR beta CDR3 regions used RNA as the template. First-round RT-PCR of the TCR CDR3 relied on the HTBI primer set. TCRdb called the multiplex PCR reads again in MiXCR, with one record for every CDR3 protein. This table has about 480,000 distinct CDR3 sequences, about 22% appearing once. Trimming at V came to 4 bases and at J to 7 bases, leaving 6 bases not matched to a gene. Per the germline V gene, CDR1 is SQVTM and CDR2 is ANQGSEA. CDR3 size: 13 residues. Only a few counts were recorded for this clonotype. The antigen is not known. The TCR comes from a woman aged 70-85 years with Graves' ophthalmopathy. The sequenced material came from blood. This chain joins TRBV29-1 and TRBJ2-1; 8 bases agree with TRBD2. Here the CDR3 reads CSVASGSLNEQFF. The CDR3 nucleotides read TGCAGCGTTGCCAGCGGGAGTCTTAATGAGCAGTTCTTC.